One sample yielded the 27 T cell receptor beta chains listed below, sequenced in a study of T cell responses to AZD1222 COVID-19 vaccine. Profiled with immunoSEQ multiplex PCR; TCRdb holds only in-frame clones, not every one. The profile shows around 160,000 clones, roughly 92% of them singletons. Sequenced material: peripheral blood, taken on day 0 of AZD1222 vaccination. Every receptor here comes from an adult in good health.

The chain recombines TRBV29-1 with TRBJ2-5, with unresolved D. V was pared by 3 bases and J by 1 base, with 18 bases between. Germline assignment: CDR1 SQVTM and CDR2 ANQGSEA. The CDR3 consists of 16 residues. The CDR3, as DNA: TGCAGCGTTGAGAGGTCATGGCCCGGTCCCCAAGAGACCCAGTACTTC. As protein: CSVERSWPGPQETQYF. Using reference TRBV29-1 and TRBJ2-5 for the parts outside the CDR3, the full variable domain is SAVISQKPSRDICQRGTSLTIQCQVDSQVTMMFWYRQQPGQSLTLIATANQGSEATYESGFVIDKFPISRPNLTFSTLTVSNMSPEDSSIYLCSVERSWPGPQETQYFGPGTRLLVL.

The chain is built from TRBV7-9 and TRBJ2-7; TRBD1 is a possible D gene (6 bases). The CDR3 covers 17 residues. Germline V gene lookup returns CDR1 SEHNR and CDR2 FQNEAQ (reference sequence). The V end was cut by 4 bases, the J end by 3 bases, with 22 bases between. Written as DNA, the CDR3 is TGTGCCAGCAGCTCGCCCAACGGAAGGGGGACCGGCTACGAGCAGTACTTC. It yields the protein CASSSPNGRGTGYEQYF.

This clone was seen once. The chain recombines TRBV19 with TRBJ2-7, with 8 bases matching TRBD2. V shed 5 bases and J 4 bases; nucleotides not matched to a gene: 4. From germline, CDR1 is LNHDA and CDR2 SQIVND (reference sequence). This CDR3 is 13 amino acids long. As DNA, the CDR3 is TGTGCCAGTAGTGTAGCGGGGCGGTACGAGCAGTACTTC. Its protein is CASSVAGRYEQYF.

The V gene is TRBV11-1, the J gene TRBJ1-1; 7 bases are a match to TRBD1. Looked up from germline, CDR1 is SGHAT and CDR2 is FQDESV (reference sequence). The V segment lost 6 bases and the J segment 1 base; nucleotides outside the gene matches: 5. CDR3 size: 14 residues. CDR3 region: CASRYRQGNTEAFF. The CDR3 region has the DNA TGTGCCAGCAGGTACAGACAGGGGAACACTGAAGCTTTCTTT.

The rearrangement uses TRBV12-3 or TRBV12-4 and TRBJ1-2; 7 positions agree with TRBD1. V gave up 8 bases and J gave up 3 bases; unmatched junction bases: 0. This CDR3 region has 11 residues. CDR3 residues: CASQGDYGYTF. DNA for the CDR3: TGTGCCAGCCAGGGGGACTATGGCTACACCTTC.

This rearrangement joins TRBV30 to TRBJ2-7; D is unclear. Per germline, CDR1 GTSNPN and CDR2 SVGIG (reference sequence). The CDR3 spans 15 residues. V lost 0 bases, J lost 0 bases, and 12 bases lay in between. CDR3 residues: CAWSVRPLGSYEQYF. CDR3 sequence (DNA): TGTGCCTGGAGTGTACGGCCGTTGGGCTCCTACGAGCAGTACTTC.

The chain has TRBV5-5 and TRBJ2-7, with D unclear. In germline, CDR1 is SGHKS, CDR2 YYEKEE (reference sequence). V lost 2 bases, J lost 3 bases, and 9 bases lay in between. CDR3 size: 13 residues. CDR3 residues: CASSFGSLYEQYF. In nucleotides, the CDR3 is TGTGCCAGCAGCTTTGGCTCCCTCTACGAGCAGTACTTC.

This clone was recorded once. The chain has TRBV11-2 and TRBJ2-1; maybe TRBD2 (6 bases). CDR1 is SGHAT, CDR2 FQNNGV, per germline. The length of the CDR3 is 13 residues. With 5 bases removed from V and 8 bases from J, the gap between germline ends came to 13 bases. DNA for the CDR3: TGTGCCAGCAGCGGGGACTCTTGGGATGAGCAGTTCTTC. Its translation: CASSGDSWDEQFF.

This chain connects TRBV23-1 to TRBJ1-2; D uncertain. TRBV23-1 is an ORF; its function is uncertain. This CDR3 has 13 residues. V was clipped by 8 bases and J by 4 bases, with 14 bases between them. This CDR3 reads CASPRSPTYGYTF. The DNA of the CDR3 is TGCGCCAGCCCACGAAGTCCTACCTATGGCTACACCTTC.

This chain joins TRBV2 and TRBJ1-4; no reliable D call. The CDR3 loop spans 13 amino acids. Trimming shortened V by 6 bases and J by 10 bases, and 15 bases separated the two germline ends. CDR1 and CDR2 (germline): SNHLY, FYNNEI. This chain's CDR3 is CASRGEGSVKLFF. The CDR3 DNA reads TGTGCCAGCAGGGGTGAGGGCTCCGTAAAACTGTTTTTT.

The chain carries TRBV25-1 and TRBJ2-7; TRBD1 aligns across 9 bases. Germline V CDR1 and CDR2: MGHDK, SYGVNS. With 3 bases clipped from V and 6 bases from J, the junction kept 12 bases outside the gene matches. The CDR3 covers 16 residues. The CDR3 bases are TGTGCCAGCAGTGATAGTCTAGGACAGGGGTCCATCGAGCAGTACTTC. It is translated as CASSDSLGQGSIEQYF.

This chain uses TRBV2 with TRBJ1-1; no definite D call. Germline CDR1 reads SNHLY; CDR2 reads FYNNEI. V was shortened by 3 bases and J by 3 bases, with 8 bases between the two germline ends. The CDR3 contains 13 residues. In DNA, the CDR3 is TGTGCCAGCAGTGAGGTGGTGGACACTGAAGCTTTCTTT. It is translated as CASSEVVDTEAFF.

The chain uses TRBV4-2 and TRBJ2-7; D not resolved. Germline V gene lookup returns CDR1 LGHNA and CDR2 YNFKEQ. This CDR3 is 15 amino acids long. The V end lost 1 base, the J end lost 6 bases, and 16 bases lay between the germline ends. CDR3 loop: CASSQGTAETLEQYF. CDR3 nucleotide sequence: TGTGCCAGCAGCCAAGGGACGGCGGAGACCCTCGAGCAGTACTTC.

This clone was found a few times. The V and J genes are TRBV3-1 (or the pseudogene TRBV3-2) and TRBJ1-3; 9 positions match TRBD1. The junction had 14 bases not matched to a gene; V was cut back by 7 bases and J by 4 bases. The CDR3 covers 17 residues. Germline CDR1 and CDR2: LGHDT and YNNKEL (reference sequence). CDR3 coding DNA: TGTGCCAGCACCGGAAAGGGGACAGGGAATTCCGGAAACACCATATATTTT. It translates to CASTGKGTGNSGNTIYF.

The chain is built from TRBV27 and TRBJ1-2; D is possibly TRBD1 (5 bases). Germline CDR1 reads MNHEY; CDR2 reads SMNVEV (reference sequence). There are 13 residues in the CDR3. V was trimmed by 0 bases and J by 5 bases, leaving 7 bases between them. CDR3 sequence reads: CASSLSSGYGYTF. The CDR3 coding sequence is TGTGCCAGCAGTTTATCGTCAGGGTATGGCTACACCTTC.

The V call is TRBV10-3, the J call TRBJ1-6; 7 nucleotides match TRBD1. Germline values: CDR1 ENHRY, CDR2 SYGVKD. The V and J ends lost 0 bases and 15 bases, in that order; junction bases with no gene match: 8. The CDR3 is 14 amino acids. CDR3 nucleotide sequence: TGTGCCATCAGTGAGTCGACGGGACAGCGGGGCCTCCACTTT. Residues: CAISESTGQRGLHF.

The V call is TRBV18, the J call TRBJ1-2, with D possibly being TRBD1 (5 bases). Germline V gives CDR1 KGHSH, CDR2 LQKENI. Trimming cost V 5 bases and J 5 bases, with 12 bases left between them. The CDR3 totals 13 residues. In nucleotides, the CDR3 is TGTGCCAGCTCAGCAGACAGATCTTATGGCTACACCTTC. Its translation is CASSADRSYGYTF.

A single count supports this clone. The DNA for the CDR3 is TGTGCCAGCAGCCGACTACTAGCGGGAGGGAAGGAGACCCAGTACTTC. As protein: CASSRLLAGGKETQYF. The chain couples TRBV3-1 (or the pseudogene TRBV3-2) to TRBJ2-5, with 13 bases fitting TRBD2. The germline V gene encodes CDR1 LGHDT and CDR2 YNNKEL (reference sequence). The CDR3 sequence is 16 residues long. J was trimmed by 5 bases and V by 4 bases; bases with no gene match: 7.

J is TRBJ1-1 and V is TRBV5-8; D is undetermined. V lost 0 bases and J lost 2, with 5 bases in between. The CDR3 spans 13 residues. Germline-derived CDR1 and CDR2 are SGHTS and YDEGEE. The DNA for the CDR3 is TGTGCCAGCAGCTTGGGCCCAAACACTGAAGCTTTCTTT. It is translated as CASSLGPNTEAFF.

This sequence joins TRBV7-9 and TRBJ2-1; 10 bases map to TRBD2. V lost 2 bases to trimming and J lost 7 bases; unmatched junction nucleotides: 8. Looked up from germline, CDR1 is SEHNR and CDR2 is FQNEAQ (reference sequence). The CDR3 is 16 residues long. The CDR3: CASSLITSGNLNEQFF. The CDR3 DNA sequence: TGTGCCAGCAGCTTAATTACTAGCGGGAATTTGAATGAGCAGTTCTTC.

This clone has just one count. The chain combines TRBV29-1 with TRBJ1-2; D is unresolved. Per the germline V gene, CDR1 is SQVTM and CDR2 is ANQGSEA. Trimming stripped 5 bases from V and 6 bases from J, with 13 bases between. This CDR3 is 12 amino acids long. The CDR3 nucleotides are TGCAGCGTTAATGACGGGATAGATGGCTACACCTTC. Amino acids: CSVNDGIDGYTF.

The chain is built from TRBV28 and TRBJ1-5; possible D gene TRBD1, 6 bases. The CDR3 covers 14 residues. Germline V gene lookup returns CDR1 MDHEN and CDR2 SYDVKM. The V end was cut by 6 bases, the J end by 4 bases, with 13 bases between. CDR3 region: CASRHRELNQPQHF. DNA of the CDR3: TGTGCCAGCAGACACAGGGAGCTGAATCAGCCCCAGCATTTT.

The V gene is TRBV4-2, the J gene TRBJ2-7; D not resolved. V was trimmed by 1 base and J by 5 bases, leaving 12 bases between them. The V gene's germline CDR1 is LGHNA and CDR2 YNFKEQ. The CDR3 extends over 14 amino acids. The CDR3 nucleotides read TGTGCCAGCAGCCAAGCCAGGAGTGACGACGAGCAGTACTTC. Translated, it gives CASSQARSDDEQYF.

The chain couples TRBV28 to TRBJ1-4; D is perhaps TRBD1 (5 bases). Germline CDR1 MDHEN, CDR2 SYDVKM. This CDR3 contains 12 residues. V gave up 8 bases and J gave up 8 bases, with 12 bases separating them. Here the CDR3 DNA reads TGTGCCAGCGTGTCCGGGGGGGAAAAACTGTTTTTT. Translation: CASVSGGEKLFF. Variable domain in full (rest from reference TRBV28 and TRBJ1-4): DVKVTQSSRYLVKRTGEKVFLECVQDMDHENMFWYRQDPGLGLRLIYFSYDVKMKEKGDIPEGYSVSREKKERFSLILESASTNQTSMYLCASVSGGEKLFFGSGTQLSVL.

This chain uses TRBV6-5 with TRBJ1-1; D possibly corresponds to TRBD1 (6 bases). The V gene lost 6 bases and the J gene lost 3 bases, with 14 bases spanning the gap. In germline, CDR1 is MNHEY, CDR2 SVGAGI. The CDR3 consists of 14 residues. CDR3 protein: CASRSSQGDTEAFF. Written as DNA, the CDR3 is TGTGCCAGCAGATCCTCACAGGGAGACACTGAAGCTTTCTTT.

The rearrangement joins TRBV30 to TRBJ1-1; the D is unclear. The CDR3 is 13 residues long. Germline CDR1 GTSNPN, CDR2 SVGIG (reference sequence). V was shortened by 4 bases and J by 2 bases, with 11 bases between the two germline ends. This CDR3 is CAWNSELNTEAFF. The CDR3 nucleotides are TGTGCCTGGAATTCGGAGCTAAACACTGAAGCTTTCTTT.

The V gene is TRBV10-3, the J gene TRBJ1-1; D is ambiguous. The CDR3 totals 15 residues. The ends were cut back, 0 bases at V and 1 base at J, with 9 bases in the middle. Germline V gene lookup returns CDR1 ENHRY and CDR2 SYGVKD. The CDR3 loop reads CAISESNYRNTEAFF. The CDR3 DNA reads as TGTGCCATCAGTGAGTCGAATTATAGGAACACTGAAGCTTTCTTT.